This entry lists 28 T cell receptor beta chains sequenced from one sample in a study of technical replicates of blood from a handful of donors. The method was immunoSEQ multiplex PCR; TCRdb's version includes in-frame clones alone and lacks a portion of them. The data hold roughly 80,000 clones, with 75% to 90% observed a single time. What was sequenced was T cells isolated from PBMCs. These TCRs come from a human donor in good health.

The V and J genes are TRBV19 and TRBJ2-6; 8 nucleotides agree with TRBD2. CDR1 and CDR2 (germline): LNHDA, SQIVND (reference sequence). This CDR3 has 19 amino acids. V dropped 3 bases and J dropped 3; count of bases not matched to a gene: 13. The CDR3 bases are TGTGCCAGTAGTATCTCGGCGGGGGGATTTCGAGGTGGGGCCAACGTCCTGACTTTC. It is translated as CASSISAGGFRGGANVLTF.

The rearrangement links TRBV19 to TRBJ2-5; perhaps TRBD2 as D (5 bases). Trimming took off 5 bases at V and 5 bases at J, with 12 bases between the two ends. The CDR3 is made up of 13 amino acids. Germline CDR1 is LNHDA and CDR2 is SQIVND (reference sequence). The DNA of the CDR3 is TGTGCCAGTAGTCCCGGGAATTGGGAGACCCAGTACTTC. Its translation is CASSPGNWETQYF.

The genes are TRBV7-2 and TRBJ1-5, with a weak D call TRBD1 (5 bases). Germline loops: CDR1 SGHTA, CDR2 FQGNSA. This CDR3 has 15 amino acids. Trimming took 6 bases from V and 0 from J, leaving 12 bases between them. The CDR3 loop is CASRDHGHSNQPQHF. Here the CDR3 DNA reads TGTGCCAGCAGAGACCACGGACATAGCAATCAGCCCCAGCATTTT.

This clone has only a few counts. The chain has TRBV25-1 and TRBJ1-1; 7 bases map to TRBD1. This CDR3 spans 13 amino acids. The germline gives CDR1 MGHDK, CDR2 SYGVNS. With V trimmed by 6 bases and J by 4 bases, 5 bases remained unmatched. The CDR3 nucleotides are TGTGCCAGCAGGGAACAGGGGACCACTGAAGCTTTCTTT. This codes for CASREQGTTEAFF.

This chain joins TRBV6-1 and TRBJ1-1, with D perhaps TRBD1 (5 bases). The CDR3 is 13 amino acids. The V and J ends lost 4 bases and 10 bases respectively, with 16 bases between them. The germline V gene encodes CDR1 MNHNS and CDR2 SASEGT. CDR3 DNA: TGTGCCAGCAGTGTCCTACCGGGACTACGAGCTTTCTTT. Its translation: CASSVLPGLRAFF.

The chain has TRBV28 and TRBJ1-5; possibly TRBD1 for D (6 bases). This CDR3 region has 14 residues. Trimming pared 3 bases from V and 4 bases from J, leaving 10 bases between. Per the germline V gene, CDR1 is MDHEN and CDR2 is SYDVKM. The CDR3 region is CASSLGHLNQPQHF. CDR3 DNA: TGTGCCAGCAGTTTGGGACACCTTAATCAGCCCCAGCATTTT.

The chain links TRBV7-9 to TRBJ2-7; weak D call: TRBD1 (6 bases). This CDR3 contains 17 residues. The germline V gene encodes CDR1 SEHNR and CDR2 FQNEAQ (reference sequence). Deletions cut 4 bases from V and 1 base from J, with 20 bases between. CDR3 nucleotides: TGTGCCAGCAGCTCACCCCCTATGGGGACAAGGTCCTACGAGCAGTACTTC. It encodes CASSSPPMGTRSYEQYF.

This rearrangement joins TRBV19 to TRBJ1-1; D remains ambiguous. The V end was cut by 7 bases, the J end by 0 bases, with 15 bases between. The germline gives CDR1 LNHDA, CDR2 SQIVND (reference sequence). CDR3 length equals 15 residues. The CDR3 reads CASKPYREMNTEAFF. CDR3 bases: TGTGCCAGTAAGCCTTATCGGGAGATGAACACTGAAGCTTTCTTT. Complete variable domain (other parts from reference TRBV19 and TRBJ1-1): DGGITQSPKYLFRKEGQNVTLSCEQNLNHDAMYWYRQDPGQGLRLIYYSQIVNDFQKGDIAEGYSVSREKKESFPLTVTSAQKNPTAFYLCASKPYREMNTEAFFGQGTRLTVV.

As for this clone: A read error may account for a junction end that differs from germline. The rearrangement joins TRBV7-6 to TRBJ2-5; TRBD2 matches at 11 bases. Germline CDR1 is SGHVS and CDR2 is FNYEAQ. CDR3 size: 16 residues. The DNA for the CDR3 is TGTGCCGGCAGCTTTTTTAGCGGGAGGGCCTATGAGACCCAGTACTTC. This gives the protein CAGSFFSGRAYETQYF.

The chain has TRBV5-1 and TRBJ1-5, with a weak D call TRBD1 (6 bases). The V gene lost 4 bases and the J gene lost 2 bases, with 13 bases spanning the gap. Germline CDR1 and CDR2: SGHRS and YFSETQ. The CDR3 loop spans 15 amino acids. CDR3 sequence: CASSQQGLRNQPQHF. The CDR3 DNA follows: TGCGCCAGCAGCCAACAGGGCCTGCGCAATCAGCCCCAGCATTTT.

This chain uses TRBV28 with TRBJ2-7; 7 nucleotides match TRBD1. In germline, CDR1 is MDHEN, CDR2 SYDVKM. This CDR3 spans 15 amino acids. The junction had 11 bases not matched to a gene; V was cut back by 4 bases and J by 5 bases. CDR3 sequence reads: CASSSYGTDRDEQYF. CDR3 DNA: TGTGCCAGCAGTTCGTACGGGACAGATCGGGACGAGCAGTACTTC. Looking up the rest from reference TRBV28 and TRBJ2-7 gives the full variable domain: DVKVTQSSRYLVKRTGEKVFLECVQDMDHENMFWYRQDPGLGLRLIYFSYDVKMKEKGDIPEGYSVSREKKERFSLILESASTNQTSMYLCASSSYGTDRDEQYFGPGTRLTVT.

This rearrangement joins TRBV27 to TRBJ1-1, with 9 bases matching TRBD1. V dropped 3 bases and J dropped 5; count of bases not matched to a gene: 4. Germline V gene lookup returns CDR1 MNHEY and CDR2 SMNVEV (reference sequence). The CDR3 consists of 14 residues. CDR3 in DNA: TGTGCCAGCAGTTTTCACAGGGGGCTAACTGAAGCTTTCTTT. It is translated as CASSFHRGLTEAFF.

V and J are TRBV5-1 and TRBJ2-3; possible D gene TRBD2, 6 bases. V was cut by 0 bases and J by 4 bases, with 18 bases left in between. From germline, CDR1 is SGHRS and CDR2 YFSETQ. This CDR3 is 17 amino acids long. CDR3 residues: CASSLEVGSSGPDTQYF. CDR3 sequence (DNA): TGCGCCAGCAGCTTGGAGGTCGGGAGCAGTGGCCCAGATACGCAGTATTTT.

The rearrangement links TRBV6-1 to TRBJ1-5; D is perhaps TRBD1 (6 bases). Trimming pared 6 bases from V and 1 base from J, leaving 13 bases between. Per the germline V gene, CDR1 is MNHNS and CDR2 is SASEGT. CDR3 length: 15 amino acids. The CDR3 loop is CASRAGAGSNQPQHF. CDR3 nucleotides: TGTGCCAGCAGGGCGGGGGCAGGGAGCAATCAGCCCCAGCATTTT.

This sequence joins TRBV5-6 and TRBJ2-5; D may be TRBD2 (7 bases). V was trimmed by 1 base and J by 5 bases, leaving 18 bases between them. Germline V CDR1 and CDR2: SGHDT, YYEEEE. The CDR3 spans 16 residues. CDR3 in amino acids: CASSLWGGLGLETQYF. CDR3 in DNA: TGTGCCAGCAGCTTGTGGGGGGGGCTAGGCCTTGAGACCCAGTACTTC.

This clone was observed a single time. The chain is built from TRBV7-9 and TRBJ2-7; TRBD2 is a possible D gene (5 bases). The CDR3 has 15 amino acids. Per the germline V gene, CDR1 is SEHNR and CDR2 is FQNEAQ (reference sequence). The V and J ends lost 5 bases and 2 bases respectively, with 16 bases between them. The CDR3 DNA follows: TGTGCCAGCAGCCGAACTGGTCCTAGCACCTACGAGCAGTACTTC. As protein: CASSRTGPSTYEQYF.

This clone was recorded once. This sequence joins TRBV2 and TRBJ1-1; the D gene is possibly TRBD1 (5 bases). The V gene's germline CDR1 is SNHLY and CDR2 FYNNEI. CDR3 length: 15 residues. Trimming removed 8 bases at V and 5 bases at J, with 21 bases between. The CDR3 nucleotides read TGTGCCAGCGACATGGTGATCAGGGCCGGTACTGAAGCTTTCTTT. This translates into CASDMVIRAGTEAFF.

This clone was picked up one time. The V gene is TRBV16, the J gene TRBJ2-7; 7 bases map to TRBD1. Losses at the gene ends were 2 bases for V and 0 bases for J; bases not matched to a gene: 1. This CDR3 has 14 residues. Germline V gene lookup returns CDR1 KGHSY and CDR2 FQNENV. CDR3 loop: CASSQGTVSYEQYF. The CDR3 DNA is TGTGCCAGCAGCCAAGGGACAGTCTCCTACGAGCAGTACTTC.

This chain joins TRBV2 and TRBJ2-7; D not resolved. Germline CDR1 SNHLY, CDR2 FYNNEI. Trimming removed 3 bases from V and 5 bases from J, with 11 bases in between. The CDR3 covers 13 residues. The DNA for the CDR3 is TGTGCCAGCAGTGATTGGGCAGACCACGAGCAGTACTTC. This codes for CASSDWADHEQYF.

V gene TRBV11-3 combines with J gene TRBJ2-1; the D is unclear. The CDR3 is made up of 13 amino acids. Trimming left V 3 bases short and J 6 bases short, with 9 bases between. The V gene's germline CDR1 is SGHNT and CDR2 YENEEA. CDR3 bases: TGTGCCAGCAGCTTTATATGGAGCAATGAGCAGTTCTTC. Its protein is CASSFIWSNEQFF.

J is TRBJ2-7 and V is TRBV7-9; D is unresolved. This CDR3 spans 16 amino acids. CDR1 is SEHNR, CDR2 FQNEAQ, per germline (reference sequence). The ends were cut back, 0 bases at V and 7 bases at J, with 19 bases in the middle. The CDR3 coding sequence is TGTGCCAGCAGCTTAGCATTTTCGGAGTCCCCTAGGGAGCAGTACTTC. As protein: CASSLAFSESPREQYF.

The chain employs TRBV9 and TRBJ1-2, with D possibly matching TRBD1 (5 bases). CDR3 length equals 13 residues. V lost 1 base, J lost 2 bases, and 6 bases lay in between. The germline V gene has CDR1 SGDLS and CDR2 YYNGEE. The chain's CDR3 is CASSVNRNYGYTF. CDR3 nucleotide sequence: TGTGCCAGCAGCGTAAACAGGAACTATGGCTACACCTTC.

The rearrangement joins TRBV14 to TRBJ2-1, with D possibly matching TRBD2 (6 bases). Trimming took off 0 bases at V and 4 bases at J, with 16 bases between the two ends. Germline loops: CDR1 SGHDN, CDR2 FVKESK. The CDR3 extends over 17 amino acids. This chain's CDR3 is CASSQEDPGLFYNEQFF. CDR3 sequence (DNA): TGTGCCAGCAGCCAAGAGGACCCGGGACTTTTTTACAATGAGCAGTTCTTC.

The rearrangement links TRBV5-4 to TRBJ2-2; 7 bases align to TRBD1. V was clipped by 4 bases and J by 2 bases; unmatched bases: 11. Germline V gene lookup returns CDR1 SGHNT and CDR2 YYREEE (reference sequence). The CDR3 contains 17 residues. CDR3 amino acids: CASSERLQGSNTGELFF. CDR3 nucleotides: TGTGCCAGCAGCGAACGTCTACAGGGGTCCAACACCGGGGAGCTGTTTTTT.

The rearrangement joins TRBV5-1 to TRBJ2-5; 7 bases match TRBD2. With V trimmed by 1 base and J by 4 bases, 10 bases remained unmatched. This CDR3 spans 16 amino acids. Germline V CDR1 and CDR2: SGHRS, YFSETQ. The CDR3 region has the DNA TGCGCCAGCAGCTTGTTGGGGGAGGGCCTAGGAGAGACCCAGTACTTC. Protein: CASSLLGEGLGETQYF.

J is TRBJ2-1 and V is TRBV25-1; 7 positions agree with TRBD2. The V gene's germline CDR1 is MGHDK and CDR2 SYGVNS. The CDR3 sequence is 13 residues long. V dropped 4 bases and J dropped 9; count of bases not matched to a gene: 6. CDR3 coding DNA: TGTGCCAGCAGTGCCGGACTAGTTGCTGAGCAGTTCTTC. This sequence encodes CASSAGLVAEQFF.

CDR3 protein: CASSLGGPSKNIQYF. Written as DNA, the CDR3 is TGTGCCAGCAGCTTAGGTGGGCCCTCCAAAAACATTCAGTACTTC. The chain is built from TRBV7-2 and TRBJ2-4; D is ambiguous. Per germline, CDR1 SGHTA and CDR2 FQGNSA. The CDR3 runs 15 residues. The V end lost 1 base, the J end lost 2 bases, and 9 bases lay between the germline ends. Supplemented by reference TRBV7-2 and TRBJ2-4, the full variable domain reads GAGVSQSPSNKVTEKGKDVELRCDPISGHTALYWYRQSLGQGLEFLIYFQGNSAPDKSGLPSDRFSAERTGGSVSTLTIQRTQQEDSAVYLCASSLGGPSKNIQYFGAGTRLSVL.

Here the CDR3 DNA reads TGTGCCATCGCTTCGGTGGGAGACGGGGGTCAGCCCCAGCATTTT. Translating it yields CAIASVGDGGQPQHF. The V and J genes are TRBV10-3 and TRBJ1-5; D may be TRBD1 (5 bases). Trimming took 8 bases from V and 6 from J, leaving 20 bases between them. CDR1 is ENHRY and CDR2 is SYGVKD in the germline V gene. The CDR3 length is 15 residues.